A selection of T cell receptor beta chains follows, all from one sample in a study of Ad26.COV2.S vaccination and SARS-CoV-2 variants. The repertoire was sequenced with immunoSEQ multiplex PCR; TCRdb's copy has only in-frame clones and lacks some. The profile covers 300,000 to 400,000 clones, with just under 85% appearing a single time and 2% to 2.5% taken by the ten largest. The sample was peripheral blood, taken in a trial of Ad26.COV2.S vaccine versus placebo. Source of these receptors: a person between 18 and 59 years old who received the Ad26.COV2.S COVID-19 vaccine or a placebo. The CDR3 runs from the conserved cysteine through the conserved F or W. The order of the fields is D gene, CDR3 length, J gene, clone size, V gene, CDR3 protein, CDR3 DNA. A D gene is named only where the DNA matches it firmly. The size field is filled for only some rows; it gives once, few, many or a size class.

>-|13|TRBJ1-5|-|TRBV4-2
CASSQYSNQPQHF
TGTGCCAGCAGCCAATATAGCAATCAGCCCCAGCATTTT
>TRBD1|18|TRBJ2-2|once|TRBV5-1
CASSWDRLQYANTGELFF
TGCGCCAGCAGCTGGGACAGGTTACAATACGCGAACACCGGGGAGCTGTTTTTT
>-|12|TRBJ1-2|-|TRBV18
CASSPPEGGYTF
TGTGCCAGCTCACCACCGGAAGGTGGCTACACCTTC
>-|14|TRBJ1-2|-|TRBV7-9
CASSLVGTNYGYTF
TGTGCCAGCAGCTTAGTCGGGACAAACTATGGCTACACCTTC
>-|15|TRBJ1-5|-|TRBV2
CARSGGAGPDQPQHF
TGTGCCAGATCGGGAGGGGCAGGGCCCGATCAGCCCCAGCATTTT
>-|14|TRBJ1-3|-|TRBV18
CASSSQGFGNTIYF
TGTGCCAGCTCATCACAGGGATTTGGAAACACCATATATTTT
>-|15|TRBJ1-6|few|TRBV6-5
CASSQPVGGHSPLHF
TGTGCCAGCAGCCAGCCGGTGGGTGGGCATTCACCCCTCCACTTT
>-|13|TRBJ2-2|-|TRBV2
CASSATNTGELFF
TGTGCCAGCAGTGCAACGAACACCGGGGAGCTGTTTTTT
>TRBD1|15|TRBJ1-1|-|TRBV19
CASTLLRDRDTEAFF
TGTGCCAGTACCCTCCTCCGGGACAGGGACACTGAAGCTTTCTTT
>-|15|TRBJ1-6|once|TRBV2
CASRGEPGRGSPLHF
TGTGCCAGCAGGGGGGAGCCAGGGAGGGGTTCACCCCTCCACTTT
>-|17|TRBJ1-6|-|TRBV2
CASSEWGPRRFDSPLHF
TGTGCCAGCAGTGAGTGGGGGCCAAGGCGGTTTGACTCACCCCTCCACTTT
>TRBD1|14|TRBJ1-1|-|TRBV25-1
CASMGDRFRRVAFF
TGTGCCAGCATGGGGGACAGGTTTCGTCGTGTAGCTTTCTTT
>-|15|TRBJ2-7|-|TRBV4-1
CASSQTRQVAYEQYF
TGCGCCAGCAGCCAGACCCGACAGGTTGCCTACGAGCAGTACTTC
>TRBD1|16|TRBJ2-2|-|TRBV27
CASRTQGARNTGELFF
TGTGCCAGCAGGACACAGGGGGCGAGAAACACCGGGGAGCTGTTTTTT
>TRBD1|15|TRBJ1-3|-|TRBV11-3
CASSLNDRAGNTIYF
TGTGCCAGCAGCTTAAATGACAGGGCTGGAAACACCATATATTTT
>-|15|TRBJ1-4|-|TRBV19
CASSIGAAHNEKLFF
TGTGCCAGTAGTATTGGGGCAGCCCATAATGAAAAACTGTTTTTT
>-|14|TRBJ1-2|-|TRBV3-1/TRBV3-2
CASSPRGYADGYTF
TGTGCCAGCAGCCCCCGGGGTTATGCCGATGGCTACACCTTC
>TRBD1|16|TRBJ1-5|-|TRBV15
CATSRVNRGRDQPQHF
TGTGCCACCAGCAGAGTTAACAGGGGGCGCGATCAGCCCCAGCATTTT
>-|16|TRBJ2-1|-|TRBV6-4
CASSPLAHTPYNEQFF
TGTGCCAGCAGTCCGCTAGCTCACACCCCCTACAATGAGCAGTTCTTC
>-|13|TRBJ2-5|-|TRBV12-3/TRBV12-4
CASSGTDRGGQYF
TGTGCCAGCAGTGGGACAGACCGCGGGGGCCAGTACTTC
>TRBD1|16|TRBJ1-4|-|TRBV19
CASSPLDRTKNEKLFF
TGTGCCAGTAGTCCCTTGGACAGGACAAAAAATGAAAAACTGTTTTTT
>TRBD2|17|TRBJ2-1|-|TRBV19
CASSIDVPGGPNNEQFF
TGTGCCAGTAGTATTGATGTACCGGGGGGGCCTAACAATGAGCAGTTCTTC
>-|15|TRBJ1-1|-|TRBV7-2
CASSRGGRADTEAFF
TGTGCCAGCAGTCGCGGTGGGAGAGCGGACACTGAAGCTTTCTTT
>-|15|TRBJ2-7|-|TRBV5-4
CASSLWDAAKYEQYF
TGTGCCAGCAGCTTATGGGACGCGGCCAAATACGAGCAGTACTTC
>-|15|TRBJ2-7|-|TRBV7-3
CASSLTSAGVSEQYF
TGTGCCAGCAGCTTAACGTCCGCAGGGGTGTCCGAGCAGTACTTC
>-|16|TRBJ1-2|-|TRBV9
CASSVDYGSAHYGYTF
TGTGCCAGCAGCGTAGATTACGGGTCTGCACACTATGGCTACACCTTC
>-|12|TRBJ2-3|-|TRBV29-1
CSVVRETDTQYF
TGCAGCGTTGTGCGGGAAACAGATACGCAGTATTTT
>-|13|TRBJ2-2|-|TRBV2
CASSDLFAGELFF
TGTGCCAGCAGTGACCTTTTCGCAGGGGAGCTGTTTTTT
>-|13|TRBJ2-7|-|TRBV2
CASKVGQDYEQYF
TGTGCCAGCAAGGTGGGGCAGGACTACGAGCAGTACTTC
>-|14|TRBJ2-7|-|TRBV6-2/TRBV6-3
CASSLTQGSHEQYF
TGTGCCAGCAGTTTAACCCAGGGTAGTCACGAGCAGTACTTC
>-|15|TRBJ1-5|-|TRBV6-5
CASNRKGEGNQPQHF
TGTGCCAGCAATAGAAAGGGAGAGGGGAATCAGCCCCAGCATTTT
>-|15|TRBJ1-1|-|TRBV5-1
CASSLGRGSGAEAFF
TGCGCCAGCAGCTTGGGGAGGGGTTCGGGTGCTGAAGCTTTCTTT
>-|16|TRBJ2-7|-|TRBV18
CASSAQVGVSSYEQYF
TGTGCCAGCTCCGCCCAAGTCGGGGTTAGCTCCTACGAGCAGTACTTC
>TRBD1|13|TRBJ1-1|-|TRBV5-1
CASSWTGDTEAFF
TGCGCCAGCAGTTGGACAGGGGACACTGAAGCTTTCTTT
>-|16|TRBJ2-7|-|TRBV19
CASSSSGGKINYEQYF
TGTGCCAGTAGTTCATCGGGGGGCAAGATTAACTACGAGCAGTACTTC
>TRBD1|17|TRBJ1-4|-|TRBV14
CASSQWTGGWSGEKLFF
TGTGCCAGCAGCCAATGGACAGGGGGCTGGAGTGGTGAAAAACTGTTTTTT
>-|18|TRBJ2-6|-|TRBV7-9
CASSLSQGRVAGANVLTF
TGTGCCAGCAGCTTATCCCAGGGCCGGGTCGCTGGGGCCAACGTCCTGACTTTC
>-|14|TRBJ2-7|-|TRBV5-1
CASSQGRGNYEQYF
TGCGCCAGCAGCCAGGGTAGGGGCAACTACGAGCAGTACTTC
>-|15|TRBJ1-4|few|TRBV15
CATSSLQGANEKLFF
TGTGCCACCAGCAGCCTACAGGGAGCGAATGAAAAACTGTTTTTT
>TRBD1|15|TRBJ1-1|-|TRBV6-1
CASSDPGQGDTEAFF
TGTGCCAGCAGTGATCCGGGACAGGGGGACACTGAAGCTTTCTTT
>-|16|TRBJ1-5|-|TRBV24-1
CATSASTAPQDQPQHF
TGTGCCACCAGTGCCTCGACAGCGCCCCAGGATCAGCCCCAGCATTTT
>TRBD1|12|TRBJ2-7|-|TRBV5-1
CASSDRVDEQYF
TGCGCCAGCAGCGACAGGGTCGACGAGCAGTACTTC
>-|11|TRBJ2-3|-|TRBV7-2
CASSLSDTQYF
TGTGCCAGCAGCTTATCAGATACGCAGTATTTT
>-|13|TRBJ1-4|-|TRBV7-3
CASSLPHRAELFF
TGTGCCAGCAGCTTACCCCATAGGGCGGAACTGTTTTTT
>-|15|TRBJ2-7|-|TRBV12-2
CASRGLGGRTYEQYF
TGTGCAAGTCGCGGACTGGGGGGCAGGACCTACGAGCAGTACTTC
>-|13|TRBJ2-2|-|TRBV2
CASTVQPTGELFF
TGTGCCAGCACGGTACAGCCCACCGGGGAGCTGTTTTTT
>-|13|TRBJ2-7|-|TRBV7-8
CASSLAQYSEQYF
TGTGCCAGCAGCTTAGCTCAATACTCCGAGCAGTACTTC
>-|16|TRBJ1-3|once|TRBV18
CASSPGESSIGNTIYF
TGTGCCAGCTCACCTGGGGAATCTTCAATCGGAAACACCATATATTTT
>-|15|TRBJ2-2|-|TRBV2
CASSVLSSGSGELFF
TGTGCCAGCAGTGTTCTCAGTTCGGGGTCCGGGGAGCTGTTTTTT
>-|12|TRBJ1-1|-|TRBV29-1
CSVDARDTEAFF
TGCAGCGTTGATGCTCGGGACACTGAAGCTTTCTTT
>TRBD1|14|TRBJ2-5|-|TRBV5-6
CASSLPGTAETQYF
TGTGCCAGCAGCTTGCCTGGGACAGCAGAGACCCAGTACTTC
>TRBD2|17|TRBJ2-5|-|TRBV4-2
CASSQDFWRGGQETQYF
TGTGCCAGCAGCCAAGATTTCTGGCGGGGGGGGCAAGAGACCCAGTACTTC
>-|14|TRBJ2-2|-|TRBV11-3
CASSKGPNTGELFF
TGTGCCAGCAGCAAGGGACCGAACACCGGGGAGCTGTTTTTT
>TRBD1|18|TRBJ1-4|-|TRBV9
CASSVGPGTGRVSEKLFF
TGTGCCAGCAGCGTAGGACCAGGGACAGGGAGAGTTTCTGAAAAACTGTTTTTT
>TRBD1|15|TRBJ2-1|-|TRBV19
CASRNQGASYNEQFF
TGTGCCAGTAGGAATCAGGGGGCTTCCTACAATGAGCAGTTCTTC
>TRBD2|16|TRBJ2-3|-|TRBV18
CASSPVPGLASDTQYF
TGTGCCAGCTCACCGGTCCCGGGACTAGCTTCAGATACGCAGTATTTT
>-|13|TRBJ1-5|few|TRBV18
CASSLDLNQPQHF
TGTGCCAGCTCTCTGGACCTCAACCAGCCCCAGCATTTT
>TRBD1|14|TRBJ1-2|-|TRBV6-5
CASTTQGANYGYTF
TGTGCCAGCACAACACAGGGGGCCAACTATGGCTACACCTTC
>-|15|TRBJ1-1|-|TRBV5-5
CASSFSFGGEAEAFF
TGTGCCAGCAGCTTTTCCTTCGGGGGCGAGGCGGAAGCTTTCTTT